This is a list of T cell receptor beta chains from one sample in a study of shared clonotypes between healthy human individuals. Here immunoSEQ multiplex PCR was the method, and the copy in TCRdb shows in-frame clones only, minus some. Of about 580,000 clones listed, roughly 98% are singletons. The sample comprised naive CD8+ T cells sorted from blood. These receptor sequences come from a man aged 30 to 39 in good health. CDR3s include the opening cysteine and the closing phenylalanine or tryptophan. D genes are given only for firm matches. Expanded clones are given a class, and other clones once, few, many or no size at all.

V gene	J gene	D gene	clone size	CDR3 protein	CDR3 DNA
TRBV5-1	TRBJ2-7	.	.	CASSFGAGTYEQYF	TGCGCCAGCAGCTTCGGGGCGGGGACCTACGAGCAGTACTTC
TRBV7-9	TRBJ2-7	TRBD1	.	CASSLGTGDPYEQYF	TGTGCCAGCAGCTTAGGGACAGGAGACCCCTACGAGCAGTACTTC
TRBV28	TRBJ2-7	TRBD2	.	CASKDPGLAGYEQYF	TGTGCCAGCAAAGACCCGGGACTAGCGGGCTACGAGCAGTACTTC
TRBV4-1	TRBJ1-1	TRBD1	.	CASSHLQGSRTEAFF	TGCGCCAGCAGCCACCTACAGGGGAGTAGGACTGAAGCTTTCTTT
TRBV6-5	TRBJ1-1	.	once	CASSLRPVNTEAFF	TGTGCCAGCAGTCTAAGACCAGTGAACACTGAAGCTTTCTTT
TRBV27	TRBJ2-7	.	.	CASSYRSSYEQYF	TGTGCCAGCAGTTACAGGAGCTCCTACGAGCAGTACTTC
TRBV7-8	TRBJ2-2	TRBD2	.	CASSLVLAGASGELFF	TGTGCCAGCAGCTTAGTACTAGCGGGAGCTAGCGGGGAGCTGTTTTTT
TRBV29-1	TRBJ2-1	TRBD2	.	CSVQLANLNEQFF	TGCAGCGTTCAACTAGCGAACCTCAATGAGCAGTTCTTC
TRBV5-8	TRBJ2-3	.	.	CASSLGVPAIVTQYF	TGTGCCAGCAGCTTGGGGGTCCCGGCGATCGTGACGCAGTATTTT
TRBV10-2	TRBJ2-2	.	.	CASSSGELFF	TGCGCCAGCAGCTCCGGGGAGCTGTTTTTT
TRBV16	TRBJ2-6	.	.	CASSQLSSTGGSGANVLTF	TGTGCCAGCAGCCAATTGTCCTCCACCGGAGGCTCTGGGGCCAACGTCCTGACTTTC
TRBV11-2	TRBJ2-7	.	.	CASSLDPLDEQYF	TGTGCCAGCAGCTTAGATCCCCTAGACGAGCAGTACTTC
TRBV27	TRBJ1-2	.	.	CASSLSKSHGYTF	TGTGCCAGCAGTTTATCTAAGTCTCATGGCTACACCTTC
TRBV27	TRBJ2-7	.	.	CASRTDSYEQYF	TGTGCCAGCAGGACGGACAGTTACGAGCAGTACTTC
TRBV4-1	TRBJ1-1	.	.	CASSQERVRGAEAFF	TGCGCCAGCAGCCAAGAACGTGTGCGGGGAGCTGAAGCTTTCTTT
TRBV9	TRBJ2-7	TRBD2	.	CASSVVASGSFYEQYF	TGTGCCAGCAGCGTAGTGGCTAGCGGGAGTTTCTACGAGCAGTACTTC
TRBV29-1	TRBJ2-1	TRBD2	.	CSVRAGEGPYNEQFF	TGCAGCGTTCGGGCGGGAGAGGGTCCCTACAATGAGCAGTTCTTC
TRBV13	TRBJ2-7	.	.	CASSFSAEFYEQYF	TGTGCCAGCAGCTTCTCGGCGGAGTTCTACGAGCAGTACTTC
TRBV9	TRBJ2-1	.	.	CASTVGSLWDEQFF	TGTGCCAGCACGGTGGGGTCCCTTTGGGATGAGCAGTTCTTC
TRBV9	TRBJ2-6	.	.	CASSVGVAGANVLTF	TGTGCCAGCAGCGTAGGGGTAGCTGGGGCCAACGTCCTGACTTTC
TRBV6-1	TRBJ2-2	.	.	CASSRWAGELFF	TGTGCCAGCAGTAGATGGGCCGGGGAGCTGTTTTTT
TRBV11-2	TRBJ2-7	.	.	CASSSGLGGNYEQYF	TGTGCCAGCAGCTCCGGGCTAGGAGGGAACTACGAGCAGTACTTC
TRBV11-2	TRBJ2-1	TRBD2	.	CASSPGTSGYNEQFF	TGTGCCAGCAGCCCCGGGACTAGCGGATACAATGAGCAGTTCTTC
TRBV11-2	TRBJ1-2	.	.	CASSPEFRNYGYTF	TGTGCCAGCAGTCCAGAGTTCCGCAACTATGGCTACACCTTC
TRBV7-9	TRBJ1-3	.	.	CASSTGDVGNTIYF	TGTGCCAGCAGCACTGGGGACGTCGGAAACACCATATATTTT
TRBV7-2	TRBJ2-7	.	.	CASSFRLGIEQYF	TGTGCCAGCAGCTTTAGACTGGGGATCGAGCAGTACTTC
TRBV19	TRBJ2-1	TRBD2	.	CASSMGLAGYNEQFF	TGTGCCAGTAGTATGGGACTAGCGGGATATAATGAGCAGTTCTTC
TRBV7-9	TRBJ1-1	.	.	CASSPKGGGTEAFF	TGTGCCAGCAGCCCGAAAGGGGGGGGCACTGAAGCTTTCTTT
TRBV27	TRBJ2-1	TRBD1	.	CASSSASTGALYNEQFF	TGTGCCAGCAGTAGCGCCTCTACAGGGGCCCTCTACAATGAGCAGTTCTTC
TRBV27	TRBJ2-1	.	.	CASSLPPGLLNNEQFF	TGTGCCAGCAGTCTTCCTCCGGGACTGCTAAACAATGAGCAGTTCTTC
TRBV7-3	TRBJ2-1	TRBD2	.	CASSDGLAGRDEQFF	TGTGCCAGCAGTGACGGGCTAGCGGGAAGGGATGAGCAGTTCTTC
TRBV28	TRBJ2-5	.	.	CASSLTFRGYQETQYF	TGTGCCAGCAGTTTAACTTTCCGAGGGTACCAAGAGACCCAGTACTTC
TRBV13	TRBJ2-1	TRBD2	.	CASSPRTSGRSSSYNEQFF	TGTGCCAGCAGCCCCCGGACTAGCGGTCGTTCTAGCTCCTACAATGAGCAGTTCTTC
TRBV5-1	TRBJ2-3	TRBD2	.	CASRWTSGSTDTQYF	TGCGCCAGCAGGTGGACTAGCGGGAGCACAGATACGCAGTATTTT
TRBV28	TRBJ2-1	TRBD2	.	CASSWTSGRYNEQFF	TGTGCCAGCAGTTGGACTAGCGGGAGGTACAATGAGCAGTTCTTC
TRBV27	TRBJ2-7	TRBD2	.	CASRPVRLAGEQYF	TGTGCCAGCAGGCCAGTAAGACTAGCCGGCGAGCAGTACTTC
TRBV11-2	TRBJ2-3	.	.	CASSLAPRDTDTQYF	TGTGCCAGCAGCTTAGCCCCGCGGGACACAGATACGCAGTATTTT
TRBV5-6	TRBJ1-5	.	.	CASSRTASNQPQHF	TGTGCCAGCAGCCGGACAGCGAGCAATCAGCCCCAGCATTTT